Listed below are T cell receptor beta chains from one sample, sequenced in a study of regulatory T cells in long-lasting Graves disease. MiXCR, run by TCRdb on the multiplex PCR reads, gives a single entry per CDR3 protein. The sample lists more than 350,000 distinct CDR3 sequences; 20% to 25% were seen once. The input for sequencing was peripheral blood mononuclear cells (PBMCs), taken when the disease was refractory, from a patient treated with antithyroid drugs. These receptors all come from a female donor with Graves disease. The CDR3 runs from the conserved cysteine through the conserved F or W. D genes are given only for firm matches. The size entry is marked missing in some rows and otherwise reads once, few, many or a size class.

j_gene	v_gene	d_gene	abundance	CDR3nt	CDR3aa
TRBJ1-1	TRBV19	-	few	TGTGCCAGTACCCCTATATGGGGTAACACTGAAGCTTTCTTT	CASTPIWGNTEAFF
TRBJ2-3	TRBV30	-	-	TGTGCCGGACGGGACTCTCCTAAAGATACGCAGTATTTT	CAGRDSPKDTQYF
TRBJ2-2	TRBV10-3	TRBD1	-	TGTGCCACCAACAAGGGACAGGGGGCGCGGGAGCTGTTTTTT	CATNKGQGARELFF
TRBJ2-1	TRBV6-1	-	few	TGTGCCAGCAGTGAGTTGGGACCCCGCGGCGATGAGCAGTTCTTC	CASSELGPRGDEQFF
TRBJ1-3	TRBV28	-	-	TGTGCCAGCAGTTTGCACTCTGGAAACACCATATATTTT	CASSLHSGNTIYF
TRBJ1-2	TRBV2	-	many	TGTGCCAGCAGTGCGGAGGTCGGAGGGTACTATGGCTACACCTTC	CASSAEVGGYYGYTF
TRBJ2-4	TRBV24-1	TRBD1	many	TGTGCCACACGGCAGGGGGCTCTATCCAGAAACATTCAGTACTTC	CATRQGALSRNIQYF
TRBJ2-7	TRBV20-1	-	-	TGCAGTGCTAGAGTGAGGGGGGAGGGCTCCTACGAGCAGTACTTC	CSARVRGEGSYEQYF
TRBJ2-7	TRBV6-1	TRBD2	-	TGTGCCAGCAGTGAGTTATCTAGCGGGGCGACCTACGAGCAGTACTTC	CASSELSSGATYEQYF
TRBJ2-7	TRBV20-1	TRBD2	once	TGCAGTGCTAGATTCAGCGGGAGGGCGCAAGAGCAGTACTTC	CSARFSGRAQEQYF
TRBJ2-5	TRBV28	-	many	TGTGCCAGCAGTGCACCCAGGGAGACCCAGTACTTC	CASSAPRETQYF
TRBJ2-7	TRBV28	TRBD2	many	TGTGCCAGCAGTTTGGGGACTAGGTTATACGAGCAGTACTTC	CASSLGTRLYEQYF
TRBJ2-5	TRBV7-8	TRBD2	many	TGTGCCAGCAGCTTAGCCGGACTAGTTAGAGGAGAGACCCAGTACTTC	CASSLAGLVRGETQYF
TRBJ2-2	TRBV7-9	TRBD1	few	TGTGCCAGCAGCCCCCTGGGACAGGTGAACACCGGGGAGCTGTTTTTT	CASSPLGQVNTGELFF
TRBJ1-2	TRBV30	-	-	TGTGCCTGGAGGGAAAGCGGGTTGAATTTTTTCAACGGGGGCTACACCTTC	CAWRESGLNFFNGGYTF
TRBJ2-7	TRBV5-1	-	few	TGCGCCAGCAGCTTAGTCGGGAGCTCGGGATACGAGCAGTACTTC	CASSLVGSSGYEQYF
TRBJ2-1	TRBV11-3	-	-	TGTGCCAGCAGCCCCCGTCAGAGCTCCTACAATGAGCAGTTCTTC	CASSPRQSSYNEQFF
TRBJ2-1	TRBV20-1	-	once	TGCAGTGCTCAACAAGACTTATACAATGAGCAGTTCTTC	CSAQQDLYNEQFF
TRBJ1-5	TRBV30	TRBD1	-	TGTGCCTGGGGTGGACAGGTAAATCAGCCCCAGCATTTT	CAWGGQVNQPQHF
TRBJ1-1	TRBV11-1	TRBD1	many	TGTGCCAGCAGCTTACTTCCGGGACAGGGTTCTGAAGCTTTCTTT	CASSLLPGQGSEAFF
TRBJ2-1	TRBV12-3/TRBV12-4	TRBD2	-	TGTGCCAGCAGTTGGGGGGGGAGCCCCAATGAGCAGTTCTTC	CASSWGGSPNEQFF
TRBJ1-2	TRBV2	TRBD1	many	TGTGCCAGCAATCCACAGGGGACAGGAAACTATGGCTACACCTTC	CASNPQGTGNYGYTF
TRBJ2-5	TRBV2	-	many	TGTGCCAGCAGTTACACCCAAGAGACCCAGTACTTC	CASSYTQETQYF
TRBJ2-5	TRBV6-1	TRBD1	few	TGTGCCAGCAGACGACGAAACTTGACAGGGAATAGGAGGCCTCAAGAGACCCAGTACTTC	CASRRRNLTGNRRPQETQYF
TRBJ2-1	TRBV6-5	TRBD2	-	TGTGCCAGCAGTTACTCTAGCGGGAGGCCCTCCAATGAGCAGTTCTTC	CASSYSSGRPSNEQFF
TRBJ2-7	TRBV5-1	TRBD1	-	TGCGCCAGCAGCTTGGCCGGACAGGGGGCGCACGAGCAGTACTTC	CASSLAGQGAHEQYF
TRBJ1-5	TRBV6-5	-	many	TGTGCCAGCAGTTACTCTGAGGGGCGAGGCAATCAGCCCCAGCATTTT	CASSYSEGRGNQPQHF
TRBJ2-7	TRBV6-1	-	many	TGTGCCAGCAGTCCACGGGACCTATCCTACGAGCAGTACTTC	CASSPRDLSYEQYF
TRBJ2-7	TRBV29-1	TRBD1	-	TGCAGCGGATCGACAGGGGTTAACGAGCAGTACTTC	CSGSTGVNEQYF
TRBJ2-2	TRBV6-1	-	-	TGTGCCAGCAGCCGGAGGTCGGGGCGCACCGGGGAGCTGTTTTTT	CASSRRSGRTGELFF
TRBJ2-5	TRBV5-1	TRBD2	many	TGCGCCAGCAGCTTGAGGGGAGGGATCCAAGAGACCCAGTACTTC	CASSLRGGIQETQYF
TRBJ1-4	TRBV5-1	-	many	TGCGCCAGCAGCTTAGGGGATCCAACTAATGAAAAACTGTTTTTT	CASSLGDPTNEKLFF
TRBJ2-7	TRBV2	-	many	TGTGCCAGCAGGCCCGGGAAATACACCTACGAGCAGTACTTC	CASRPGKYTYEQYF
TRBJ2-5	TRBV12-3/TRBV12-4	-	-	TGTGCCAGCAGTGGGCCCCTCGGGGAGACCCAGTACTTC	CASSGPLGETQYF
TRBJ2-3	TRBV29-1	TRBD2	few	TGCAGCGTTGAGGGACTAGCGGGGAGCGATACGCAGTATTTT	CSVEGLAGSDTQYF
TRBJ2-1	TRBV12-3/TRBV12-4	-	few	TGTGCCAGCACCCCAGGTGCTCGTGAGCAGTTCTTC	CASTPGAREQFF
TRBJ2-2	TRBV30	TRBD2	few	TGTGCCTGGAGGTATAGCGGGAGGGGCACCGGGGAGCTGTTTTTT	CAWRYSGRGTGELFF
TRBJ2-7	TRBV7-9	-	many	TGTGCCAGCAGCTTAGCGGCCAGGGCGTACGAGCAGTACTTC	CASSLAARAYEQYF
TRBJ1-2	TRBV27	TRBD1	-	TGTGCCAGCAGTTTATACCCTCCTGGACAGGGCTACTATGGCTACACCTTC	CASSLYPPGQGYYGYTF
TRBJ2-6	TRBV28	-	many	TGTGCCAGCAGTGAGCTCAGGGGAACTGGGGCCAACGTCCTGACTTTC	CASSELRGTGANVLTF